A selection of T cell receptor beta chains follows, all from one sample in a study of cytomegalovirus exposure and HLA in healthy donors. The table came from immunoSEQ multiplex PCR; TCRdb's copy has only in-frame clones and leaves some out. The table shows approximately 100,000 clones, with less than 85% occurring only once. The source material was PBMCs. All receptors come from a man aged 40-49 years in good health and CMV-seropositive. The CDR3 runs from the conserved cysteine through the conserved F or W. Fields, in order: clone size, V gene, D gene, J gene, CDR3 DNA, CDR3 protein. D genes are given only for firm matches. Clone size is not always given. Where it is, it says once, few, many or a class for expanded clones.

size: NA
V: TRBV5-1
D: NA
J: TRBJ2-5
DNA: TGCGCCAGCAGCCCGGACACGATAGTGGAGACCCAGTACTTC
CDR3: CASSPDTIVETQYF

size: NA
V: TRBV5-1
D: NA
J: TRBJ1-1
DNA: TGCGCCAGCAGCGCAAACGGACAGAAGAACACTGAAGCTTTCTTT
CDR3: CASSANGQKNTEAFF

size: NA
V: TRBV5-1
D: TRBD2
J: TRBJ2-7
DNA: TGCGCCAGCAGCTTGCAAGCGGGGGCCGCCTACGAGCAGTACTTC
CDR3: CASSLQAGAAYEQYF

size: few
V: TRBV25-1
D: TRBD1
J: TRBJ2-7
DNA: TGTGCCAGCAAGGGACAGGGGGCATACGAGCAGTACTTC
CDR3: CASKGQGAYEQYF

size: NA
V: TRBV7-6
D: NA
J: TRBJ1-1
DNA: TGTGCCAGCAGCCTAAGCAAGAACACTGAAGCTTTCTTT
CDR3: CASSLSKNTEAFF

size: few
V: TRBV5-6
D: TRBD2
J: TRBJ2-2
DNA: TGTGCCAGCAGCTTGGTTACGGGAGGAACAGACACCGGGGAGCTGTTTTTT
CDR3: CASSLVTGGTDTGELFF

size: once
V: TRBV28
D: NA
J: TRBJ2-2
DNA: TGTGCCAGCAGTTTACAGGGGGGAGCCACCGGGGAGCTGTTTTTT
CDR3: CASSLQGGATGELFF

size: NA
V: TRBV5-6
D: TRBD1
J: TRBJ2-3
DNA: TGTGCCAGCAGCTTGACAGGGGCATTCACAGATACGCAGTATTTT
CDR3: CASSLTGAFTDTQYF

size: once
V: TRBV7-2
D: NA
J: TRBJ2-7
DNA: TGTGCCAGCAGCTTAGGGGGCCAGAGCTACGAGCAGTACTTC
CDR3: CASSLGGQSYEQYF

size: NA
V: TRBV28
D: NA
J: TRBJ2-2
DNA: TGTGCCAGCAGGGCCGAGACTTCGAACACCGGGGAGCTGTTTTTT
CDR3: CASRAETSNTGELFF

size: NA
V: TRBV2
D: TRBD2
J: TRBJ2-7
DNA: TGTGCCAGCAGTGAAGGCACGGGACTAGCCAAACTGGTCTACGAGCAGTACTTC
CDR3: CASSEGTGLAKLVYEQYF

size: NA
V: TRBV19
D: NA
J: TRBJ2-7
DNA: TGTGCCAGTAGCCAGGTGACAGGACATACCTACGAGCAGTACTTC
CDR3: CASSQVTGHTYEQYF

size: NA
V: TRBV5-1
D: TRBD1
J: TRBJ1-6
DNA: TGCGCCAGCAGCTCAGGGGGCACGGGTGTTAATTCACCCCTCCACTTT
CDR3: CASSSGGTGVNSPLHF

size: few
V: TRBV6-1
D: TRBD1
J: TRBJ1-3
DNA: TGTGCCAGCAGTGAACAGGACAGGGCGAAAGGAAACACCATATATTTT
CDR3: CASSEQDRAKGNTIYF

size: NA
V: TRBV28
D: NA
J: TRBJ1-2
DNA: TGTGCCAGCAGTGCAGGGCCCTATGGCTACACCTTC
CDR3: CASSAGPYGYTF

size: NA
V: TRBV14
D: TRBD2
J: TRBJ2-5
DNA: TGTGCCAGCAGCCAACCGGGGGGGCTACGAGAGACCCAGTACTTC
CDR3: CASSQPGGLRETQYF

size: NA
V: TRBV5-1
D: NA
J: TRBJ1-5
DNA: TGCGCCAGCAGCTTCTCAGGGGGCAATCAGCCCCAGCATTTT
CDR3: CASSFSGGNQPQHF

size: NA
V: TRBV7-3
D: TRBD1
J: TRBJ2-2
DNA: TGTGCCAGCAGCGTCACAGGGGGCCGCACCGGGGAGCTGTTTTTT
CDR3: CASSVTGGRTGELFF

size: NA
V: TRBV4-1
D: TRBD1
J: TRBJ2-3
DNA: TGCGCCAGCAGCGAACGGACAGGGAACACAGATACGCAGTATTTT
CDR3: CASSERTGNTDTQYF

size: NA
V: TRBV28
D: TRBD1
J: TRBJ2-1
DNA: TGTGCCACCGCGAAGGGACAGTCATACAATGAGCAGTTCTTC
CDR3: CATAKGQSYNEQFF

size: once
V: TRBV5-4
D: TRBD2
J: TRBJ2-3
DNA: TGTGCCAGCAGCTTGGTTGGTGGCGGGAGGAGCACAGATACGCAGTATTTT
CDR3: CASSLVGGGRSTDTQYF

size: NA
V: TRBV18
D: TRBD1
J: TRBJ1-2
DNA: TGTGCCAGCTCACCAACCGGGACAGGGGCCTATGGCTACACCTTC
CDR3: CASSPTGTGAYGYTF

size: NA
V: TRBV20-1
D: NA
J: TRBJ2-5
DNA: TGCAGTGCAAAGGGAGCTAGAGGGAACTTC
CDR3: CSAKGARGNF

size: few
V: TRBV6-1
D: NA
J: TRBJ1-1
DNA: TGTGCCAGCAGTGATGTTTGGGGGAGGGCTCTGAACACTGAAGCTTTCTTT
CDR3: CASSDVWGRALNTEAFF

size: NA
V: TRBV15
D: TRBD1
J: TRBJ2-1
DNA: TGTGCCACCAGCAGAGTAGGACAGGGGTACAATGAGCAGTTCTTC
CDR3: CATSRVGQGYNEQFF

size: NA
V: TRBV7-9
D: NA
J: TRBJ1-4
DNA: TGTGCCAGCACCACGGCAACTAATGAAAAACTGTTTTTT
CDR3: CASTTATNEKLFF

size: NA
V: TRBV5-6
D: NA
J: TRBJ2-7
DNA: TGTGCCAGCAGCTCCCCAGTCCCCTACGAGCAGTACTTC
CDR3: CASSSPVPYEQYF

size: NA
V: TRBV5-4
D: NA
J: TRBJ1-1
DNA: TGTGCCAGCGGTATTAACAGGGCCACTGAAGCTTTCTTT
CDR3: CASGINRATEAFF

size: NA
V: TRBV10-3
D: NA
J: TRBJ1-1
DNA: TGTGCCATCAGTGAAATAGGGGTGACTGAAGCTTTCTTT
CDR3: CAISEIGVTEAFF

size: NA
V: TRBV28
D: NA
J: TRBJ1-1
DNA: TGTGCCAGCAGTGCGCTCAGGGGCCGCACTGAAGCTTTCTTT
CDR3: CASSALRGRTEAFF

size: NA
V: TRBV19
D: TRBD1
J: TRBJ1-5
DNA: TGTGCCAGTACGACAGGGTGGATCAATCAGCCCCAGCATTTT
CDR3: CASTTGWINQPQHF

size: NA
V: TRBV7-2
D: TRBD2
J: TRBJ2-2
DNA: TGTGCCAGCAGCTTAGCTGGGCGGGGGGTCGGGGAGCTGTTTTTT
CDR3: CASSLAGRGVGELFF

size: NA
V: TRBV7-3
D: TRBD1
J: TRBJ2-3
DNA: TGTGCCAGCAGCCCCGTTCCGGACAGGATGAGCACAGATACGCAGTATTTT
CDR3: CASSPVPDRMSTDTQYF

size: NA
V: TRBV9
D: NA
J: TRBJ1-2
DNA: TGTGCCAGCACCGTCGGACGGACACCCTATGGCTACACCTTC
CDR3: CASTVGRTPYGYTF

size: NA
V: TRBV5-6
D: NA
J: TRBJ2-1
DNA: TGTGCCAGCAGCGAGGGTTTTGGGTCCTACAATGAGCAGTTCTTC
CDR3: CASSEGFGSYNEQFF

size: NA
V: TRBV2
D: NA
J: TRBJ1-5
DNA: TGTGCCAGCAGTGAACAGGGCCTTAGCAATCAGCCCCAGCATTTT
CDR3: CASSEQGLSNQPQHF

size: NA
V: TRBV5-6
D: TRBD1
J: TRBJ1-2
DNA: TGTGCCAGCAGCTTGTTGGGACAGGGGGCAGTGGGCTACACCTTC
CDR3: CASSLLGQGAVGYTF

size: NA
V: TRBV6-5
D: TRBD2
J: TRBJ2-7
DNA: TGTGCCAGCAGTTTGATGTGGACTAGCGGGAGCCACGAGCAGTACTTC
CDR3: CASSLMWTSGSHEQYF

size: NA
V: TRBV7-2
D: TRBD2
J: TRBJ2-5
DNA: TGTGCCAGCAGCTCCAGACTAGCTTTAGAGACCCAGTACTTC
CDR3: CASSSRLALETQYF

size: NA
V: TRBV15
D: NA
J: TRBJ1-6
DNA: TGTGCCACCACCCCATCCATGGGGAGGAATTCACCCCTCCACTTT
CDR3: CATTPSMGRNSPLHF

size: NA
V: TRBV7-2
D: TRBD2
J: TRBJ2-3
DNA: TGTGCCAGCAGGCTCCGGGGGGAATCTAGCACAGATACGCAGTATTTT
CDR3: CASRLRGESSTDTQYF